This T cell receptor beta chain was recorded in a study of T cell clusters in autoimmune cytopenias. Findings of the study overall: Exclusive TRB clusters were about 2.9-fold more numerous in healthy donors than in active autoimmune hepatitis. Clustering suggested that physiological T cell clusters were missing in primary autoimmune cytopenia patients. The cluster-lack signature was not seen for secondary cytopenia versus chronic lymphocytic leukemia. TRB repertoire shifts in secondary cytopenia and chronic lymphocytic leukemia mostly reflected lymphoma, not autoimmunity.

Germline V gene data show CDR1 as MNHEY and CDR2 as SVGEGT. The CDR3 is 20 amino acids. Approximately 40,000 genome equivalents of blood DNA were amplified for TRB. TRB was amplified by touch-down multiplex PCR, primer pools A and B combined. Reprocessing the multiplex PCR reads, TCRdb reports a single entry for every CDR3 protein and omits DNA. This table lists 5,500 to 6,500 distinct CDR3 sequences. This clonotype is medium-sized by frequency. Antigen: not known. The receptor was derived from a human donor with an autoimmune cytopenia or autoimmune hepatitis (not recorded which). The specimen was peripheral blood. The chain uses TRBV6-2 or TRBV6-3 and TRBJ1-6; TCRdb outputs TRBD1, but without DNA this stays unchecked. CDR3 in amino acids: CASSSYTMNDRATYNSPLHF.